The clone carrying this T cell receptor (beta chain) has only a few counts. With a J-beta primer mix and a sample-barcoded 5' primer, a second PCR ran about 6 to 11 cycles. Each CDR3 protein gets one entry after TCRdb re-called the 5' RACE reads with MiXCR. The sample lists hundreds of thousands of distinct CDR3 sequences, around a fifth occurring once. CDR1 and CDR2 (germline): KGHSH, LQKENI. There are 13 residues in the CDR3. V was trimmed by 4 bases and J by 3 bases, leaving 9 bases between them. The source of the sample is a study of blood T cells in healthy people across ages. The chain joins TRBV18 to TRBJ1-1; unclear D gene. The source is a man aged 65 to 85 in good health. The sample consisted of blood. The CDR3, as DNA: TGTGCCAGCTCACACGATCGGTACACTGAAGCTTTCTTT. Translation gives CASSHDRYTEAFF. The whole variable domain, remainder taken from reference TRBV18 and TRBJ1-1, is NAGVMQNPRHLVRRRGQEARLRCSPMKGHSHVYWYRQLPEEGLKFMVYLQKENIIDESGMPKERFSAEFPKEGPSILRIQQVVRGDSAAYFCASSHDRYTEAFFGQGTRLTVV.